The 3 T cell receptor beta chains below all came from one sample that was sequenced in a study of OX40 agonist ivuxolimab in advanced cancers. The method was immunoSEQ multiplex PCR; TCRdb's version includes in-frame clones alone and lacks a portion of them. The sample lists some 77,000 clones, 92% seen once, with about 8% in the top ten. The specimen comprised CD4+ or CD8+ T cells sorted from blood, sampled in a trial of the OX40 agonist ivuxolimab. The receptor source for this set is an adult with an advanced solid tumor such as melanoma, head and neck, liver or kidney cancer.

V is TRBV4-3 and J is TRBJ2-7; perhaps D is TRBD1 or TRBD2 (5 bases each). The CDR3 spans 14 residues. From germline, CDR1 is LGHNA and CDR2 YSLEER. The V end lost 1 base, the J end lost 3 bases, and 10 bases lay between the germline ends. CDR3 protein: CASSQVAGSYEQYF. CDR3 bases: TGCGCCAGCAGCCAAGTTGCAGGGAGCTACGAGCAGTACTTC.

CDR3 sequence: CASSQSAEHTEAFF. In nucleotides, the CDR3 is TGCGCCAGCAGCCAGTCAGCAGAACACACTGAAGCTTTCTTT. The gene calls are TRBV4-3 and TRBJ1-1, with D uncertain. Trimming removed 3 bases from V and 3 bases from J, with 11 bases in between. The CDR3 extends over 14 amino acids. Germline V CDR1 and CDR2: LGHNA, YSLEER.

J is TRBJ1-1 and V is TRBV13, with D maybe TRBD1 (6 bases). CDR3 length: 15 amino acids. V was clipped by 4 bases and J by 6 bases, with 18 bases between them. CDR1 PRHDT and CDR2 FYEKMQ come from the germline V gene (reference sequence). CDR3 in amino acids: CASSSWDTGGAEAFF. CDR3 sequence (DNA): TGTGCCAGCAGCTCGTGGGACACCGGCGGGGCTGAAGCTTTCTTT.